Below are 9 T cell receptor beta chains sequenced from a single sample in a study of control samples from healthy donors and cancer patients. Profiled with immunoSEQ multiplex PCR; TCRdb holds only in-frame clones, not every one. Of about 85,000 clones listed, approximately 90% are singletons. The sequencing input was blood. All receptors derive from a woman younger than 35 in good health.

The chain recombines TRBV5-4 with TRBJ1-1; perhaps TRBD1 as D (5 bases). The CDR3 consists of 14 residues. Per germline, CDR1 SGHNT and CDR2 YYREEE (reference sequence). Trimming took off 5 bases at V and 6 bases at J, with 17 bases between the two ends. DNA of the CDR3: TGTGCCAGCAGAAACCAAATCGGGGGTTCTGAAGCTTTCTTT. Translated, it gives CASRNQIGGSEAFF.

The chain carries TRBV6-5 and TRBJ2-5; D unresolved. V lost 6 bases, J lost 4 bases, and 12 bases lay in between. Germline V gene lookup returns CDR1 MNHEY and CDR2 SVGAGI. This CDR3 region has 13 residues. For the CDR3, the DNA is TGTGCCAGCAGCCTTCAGCCGAGAGAGACCCAGTACTTC. This translates into CASSLQPRETQYF.

The chain combines TRBV6-5 with TRBJ2-7; no reliable D call. V was pared by 4 bases and J by 2 bases, with 18 bases between. Germline CDR1 reads MNHEY; CDR2 reads SVGAGI. There are 16 residues in the CDR3. In nucleotides, the CDR3 is TGTGCCAGCAGTTCTGGCCTCCGGCGGCGAACCTACGAGCAGTACTTC. It is translated as CASSSGLRRRTYEQYF.

The chain recombines TRBV24-1 with TRBJ2-3, with 8 positions matching TRBD1. The CDR3 runs 18 residues. The germline V gene encodes CDR1 KGHDR and CDR2 SFDVKD. Trimming removed 1 base from V and 2 bases from J; junction bases left unmatched: 10. CDR3 region: CATSDFRFGQGDTDTQYF. CDR3 sequence (DNA): TGTGCCACCAGTGATTTTCGGTTCGGACAGGGAGACACAGATACGCAGTATTTT.

This clone appeared once. The rearrangement joins TRBV7-8 to TRBJ2-5; D remains ambiguous. The CDR3 loop spans 12 amino acids. V lost 5 bases and J 0 bases, leaving 4 bases between the germline ends. CDR1 is SGHVS and CDR2 is FQNEAQ in the germline V gene. Written as DNA, the CDR3 is TGTGCCAGCAGCCGGGACCAAGAGACCCAGTACTTC. It translates to CASSRDQETQYF. The full variable domain, in which reference TRBV7-8 and TRBJ2-5 provide the parts outside the CDR3, is GAGVSQSPRYKVAKRGQDVALRCDPISGHVSLFWYQQALGQGPEFLTYFQNEAQLDKSGLPSDRFFAERPEGSVSTLKIQRTQQEDSAVYLCASSRDQETQYFGPGTRLLVL.

V gene TRBV6-1 combines with J gene TRBJ2-7; TRBD1 matches at 12 bases. Trimming took 3 bases from V and 4 from J; bases not matched to a gene: 4. Germline CDR1 is MNHNS and CDR2 is SASEGT. This CDR3 contains 15 residues. The CDR3 DNA is TGTGCCAGCAGTGACCGGGACAGGGGGCTTTACGAGCAGTACTTC. This sequence encodes CASSDRDRGLYEQYF.

The rearrangement joins TRBV5-1 to TRBJ2-1; a weak D match, TRBD2 (6 bases). Looked up from germline, CDR1 is SGHRS and CDR2 is YFSETQ. Deletions cut 0 bases from V and 7 bases from J, with 11 bases between. The CDR3 is made up of 14 amino acids. The CDR3 sequence: CASSLVGLVNEQFF. CDR3 DNA: TGCGCCAGCAGCTTGGTGGGACTCGTAAATGAGCAGTTCTTC.

V gene TRBV7-2 combines with J gene TRBJ2-1; no firm D call. Germline assignment: CDR1 SGHTA and CDR2 FQGNSA. Trimming pared 1 base from V and 2 bases from J, leaving 3 bases between. This CDR3 has 13 amino acids. This CDR3 reads CASSLGPYNEQFF. As DNA, the CDR3 is TGTGCCAGCAGCTTAGGGCCCTACAATGAGCAGTTCTTC.

V gene TRBV6-6 combines with J gene TRBJ1-3; D gene unclear. Trimming removed 6 bases at V and 0 bases at J, with 15 bases between. This CDR3 has 16 amino acids. Germline-derived CDR1 and CDR2 are MNHNY and SVGAGI (reference sequence). CDR3 residues: CASRNGGRVSGNTIYF. The CDR3 DNA reads as TGTGCCAGCAGAAACGGCGGGCGGGTCTCTGGAAACACCATATATTTT.